Given below is one TCR beta chain in context. Anywhere from 1 to 8 samples came from each patient, spanning pretreatment and on-treatment. This entry comes from a study of PD-L1 blockade in urothelial cancer. The CDR3 covers 14 residues. Germline-derived CDR1 and CDR2 are SNHLY and FYNNEI. After removal of 7 bases from V and 4 bases from J, the junction contained 6 bases not matched to a gene. Some clones are missing from TCRdb's copy, which holds only in-frame ones; the method was immunoSEQ multiplex PCR. The table lists approximately 14,000 clones, approximately 88% of them singletons. This sample comprised PBMCs, obtained around atezolizumab (anti-PD-L1) treatment. V is TRBV2 and J is TRBJ2-2; 7 positions agree with TRBD2. The TCR comes from a man between 65 and 79 years old with urothelial cancer. The CDR3 loop reads CASIGGGITGELFF. As DNA, the CDR3 is TGTGCCAGCATTGGGGGGGGTATCACCGGGGAGCTGTTTTTT.